One sample yielded the 2 T cell receptor delta chains listed below, sequenced in a study of γδ T cells in repeated Plasmodium falciparum infection. TCRdb repeated clone calling on the multiplex PCR reads with CATT. The sample has around 50,000 delta-chain clones; around 1.6% are singletons. Vgamma9/Vdelta2+ and Vdelta2-negative gammadelta T cells were flow-sorted from PBMC for bulk sequencing. The specimen was gamma-delta T cells from blood. All receptors derive from a pool of human donors (malaria-infected and uninfected, not separated).

In its sample, this clone was seen a few times. With only one base between it and a far larger clone, this is likely a read error. The limits of the CDR3 on the DNA are not certain, so only TCRdb's listed CDR3 is given. The V gene is listed as TRDV1; no J gene was called; the DNA was not compared with TRDD3, the D call given in the table. The CDR3 is 19 amino acids in total, end residues counted. Germline V gene lookup returns CDR1 TSWWSYY and CDR2 QGS. CDR3 sequence: CALVGVGIWRSLGPDKLIF.

This clone was counted only a few times. A far bigger clonotype differs at one base, so this is likely a read error. The same CDR3 arises from other DNA sequences in this sample as well. The rearrangement uses TRDV1 and TRDJ1; possibly TRDD2 for D (6 bases). The J gene is not listed in TCRdb, so it was assigned here from a DNA match to germline. The germline CDR1 and CDR2 sequences are TSWWSYY and QGS. The ends were cut back, 0 bases at V and 0 bases at J, with 20 bases in the middle. The CDR3 is made up of 19 amino acids. CDR3 bases: TGTGCTCTTGGGGAACTATCCTACCAGGGAGATAGCTACACCGATAAACTCATCTTT. Its protein product is CALGELSYQGDSYTDKLIF.